These 5 T cell receptor beta chains share one sample of origin, sequenced in a study of regulatory T cells in long-lasting Graves disease. Time point given: persistent/refractory GD, antithyroid drugs over 5 years with positive TRAb. Construction of the TCR library relied on RNA isolated from PBMCs. Sequencing libraries for TCR beta were prepared with iRepertoire HTBI primers and Arm-PCR of CDR3 regions. Via MiXCR, TCRdb re-called the multiplex PCR reads, giving one row per CDR3 protein. There are hundreds of thousands of distinct CDR3 sequences in the sample; less than 25% occur only once, and 20% to 25% lies in the top ten. The sample in question was peripheral blood mononuclear cells (PBMCs), obtained when the disease was refractory, from a patient treated with antithyroid drugs. The origin of the receptors is a female donor with Graves disease.

Regarding this clonotype: A much larger clone differs from this one at a single base, so this may be a read error. The rearrangement joins TRBV3-1 to TRBJ2-5; unclear D gene. Trimming took 4 bases from V and 9 from J, leaving 15 bases between them. This CDR3 has 13 amino acids. Germline V gene sequence: CDR1 LGHDT, CDR2 YNNKEL (reference sequence). This chain's CDR3 is CASSLSDNSAQYF. CDR3 sequence (DNA): TGTGCCAGCAGCCTATCAGACAATTCTGCCCAGTACTTC.

The sample holds a few counts of this clonotype. This rearrangement joins TRBV10-3 to TRBJ2-7, with 10 bases lining up with TRBD1. CDR1 and CDR2 from the germline V gene are ENHRY and SYGVKD. V trimming: 2 bases; J trimming: 6 bases; junction bases outside the gene matches: 7. The CDR3 runs 15 residues. The CDR3 loop reads CAISERPGQGTEQYF. CDR3 sequence (DNA): TGTGCCATCAGTGAGAGGCCGGGACAGGGGACCGAGCAGTACTTC.

This clonotype was seen ten or more times. The CDR3 loop is CASSEATLTGTGGRYEQYF. The CDR3 bases are TGTGCCAGCAGTGAAGCGACTTTAACGGGAACGGGGGGCCGATACGAGCAGTACTTC. The chain carries TRBV6-1 and TRBJ2-7, with D perhaps matching TRBD2 (7 bases). The CDR3 extends over 19 amino acids. Trimming removed 0 bases at V and 4 bases at J, with 25 bases between. Germline V gives CDR1 MNHNS, CDR2 SASEGT.

The gene calls are TRBV20-1 and TRBJ1-5, with D unclear. The V gene's germline CDR1 is DFQATT and CDR2 SNEGSKA (reference sequence). Trimming pared 6 bases from V and 0 bases from J, leaving 9 bases between. This CDR3 spans 13 amino acids. In DNA form, the CDR3 reads TGCAGTGCGCAGACTGGTAGCAATCAGCCCCAGCATTTT. It codes for CSAQTGSNQPQHF.

This clonotype has only a few counts. The V call is TRBV5-4, the J call TRBJ1-4; 7 bases match TRBD1. The J segment lost 7 bases and the V segment lost 3 bases, leaving 18 bases of the junction unmatched. Germline loops: CDR1 SGHNT, CDR2 YYREEE (reference sequence). CDR3 length equals 18 residues. Here the CDR3 reads CASSSGTDQPMLSEKLFF. CDR3 sequence (DNA): TGTGCCAGCAGCTCCGGGACAGACCAACCGATGTTGAGTGAAAAACTGTTTTTT.